This T cell receptor beta chain was recovered during a study of shared clonotypes between healthy human individuals. V lost 6 bases to trimming and J lost 6 bases, with 12 bases between them. This CDR3 has 13 residues. Germline loops: CDR1 MNHNY, CDR2 SVGAGI (reference sequence). Everyone who donated was a Caucasian adult who lived in Nashville, Tennessee. Researchers divided each subset's genomic DNA evenly across several immunoSEQ plates. Profiling relied on immunoSEQ multiplex PCR, and the TCRdb table lists in-frame clones only, not all of them. Found here are more than 2,000,000 clones, around nine tenths of them singletons; the top ten hold roughly 0.13%. In regard to this clone: The antigen remains unidentified.

General observations from the study: When compared with the clonotypes that were shared by all four sorted-subset donors, the non-shared clonotypes turned out to have lower generation probabilities.

The genes are TRBV6-6 and TRBJ2-1; D is uncertain. The sample taken for sequencing was naive CD4+ T cells sorted from blood. The subset denotes: CD45RA+ positively selected. This receptor was obtained from a man between 18 and 29 years old in good health. CDR3 DNA sequence: TGTGCCAGCAGCCCTCAACCCTTCAATGAGCAGTTCTTC. It is translated as CASSPQPFNEQFF.